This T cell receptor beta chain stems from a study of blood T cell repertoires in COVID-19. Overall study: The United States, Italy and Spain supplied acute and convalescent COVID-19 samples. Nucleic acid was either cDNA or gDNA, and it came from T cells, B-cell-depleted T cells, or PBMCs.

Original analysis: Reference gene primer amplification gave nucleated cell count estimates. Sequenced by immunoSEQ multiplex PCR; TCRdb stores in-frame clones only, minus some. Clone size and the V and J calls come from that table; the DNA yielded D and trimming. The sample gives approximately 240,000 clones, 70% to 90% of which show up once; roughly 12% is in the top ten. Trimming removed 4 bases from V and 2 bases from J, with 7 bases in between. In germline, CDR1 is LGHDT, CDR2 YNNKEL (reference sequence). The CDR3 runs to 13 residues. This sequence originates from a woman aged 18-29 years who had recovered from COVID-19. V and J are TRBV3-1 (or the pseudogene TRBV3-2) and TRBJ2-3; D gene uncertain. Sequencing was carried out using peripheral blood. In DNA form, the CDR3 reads TGTGCCAGCAGCCCCGGGTCCACAGATACGCAGTATTTT. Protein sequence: CASSPGSTDTQYF.